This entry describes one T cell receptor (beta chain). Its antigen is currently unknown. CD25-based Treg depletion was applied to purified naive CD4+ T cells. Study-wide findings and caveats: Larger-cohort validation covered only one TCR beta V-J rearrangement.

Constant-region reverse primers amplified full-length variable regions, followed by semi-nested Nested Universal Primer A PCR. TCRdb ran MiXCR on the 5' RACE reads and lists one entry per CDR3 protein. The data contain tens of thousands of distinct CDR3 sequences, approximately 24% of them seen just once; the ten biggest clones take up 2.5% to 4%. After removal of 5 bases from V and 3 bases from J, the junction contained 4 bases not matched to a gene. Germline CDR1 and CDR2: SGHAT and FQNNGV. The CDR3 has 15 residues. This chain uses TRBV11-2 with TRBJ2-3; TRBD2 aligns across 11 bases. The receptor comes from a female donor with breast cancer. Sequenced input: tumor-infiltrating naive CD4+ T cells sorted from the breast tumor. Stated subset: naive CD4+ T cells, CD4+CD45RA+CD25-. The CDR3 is CASSLTSGKTDTQYF. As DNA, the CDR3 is TGTGCCAGCAGCCTGACTAGCGGGAAGACAGATACGCAGTATTTT.